This TCR beta chain was recovered during a study of blood T cell repertoires in COVID-19. Study context: Sources were T cells, B-cell-depleted T cells, or PBMCs; the material itself was cDNA or gDNA.

The CDR3 totals 16 residues. Germline assignment: CDR1 SGHDN and CDR2 FVKESK. J was trimmed by 0 bases and V by 3 bases; bases with no gene match: 4. Only a few counts were recorded for this clone. Method: immunoSEQ multiplex PCR; TCRdb's copy keeps in-frame clones and lacks some. The table records roughly 200,000 clones, about four fifths of them present only once. What was sequenced was peripheral blood. The chain combines TRBV14 with TRBJ2-1; 8 bases map to TRBD1. The sequence was obtained from a man aged 60 to 75 with acute or convalescent COVID-19. The CDR3 nucleotides read TGTGCCAGCAGCCAGTGGACAGGGAGCTCCTACAATGAGCAGTTCTTC. Amino acids: CASSQWTGSSYNEQFF. The whole variable domain, remainder taken from reference TRBV14 and TRBJ2-1, is EAGVTQFPSHSVIEKGQTVTLRCDPISGHDNLYWYRRVMGKEIKFLLHFVKESKQDESGMPNNRFLAERTGGTYSTLKVQPAELEDSGVYFCASSQWTGSSYNEQFFGPGTRLTVL.